The 21 T cell receptor beta chains below all came from one sample that was sequenced in a study of blood T cell repertoires in COVID-19. Method: immunoSEQ multiplex PCR; TCRdb's copy keeps in-frame clones and lacks some. Of a few hundred thousand clones listed, approximately 86% were seen once; the top ten hold 2.5% to 3.5%. Material: peripheral blood. These TCRs come from a human donor in a cohort sampled during active COVID-19.

The rearrangement joins TRBV28 to TRBJ1-5; 9 bases line up with TRBD1. There are 14 residues in the CDR3. V lost 8 bases and J lost 6; bases outside the gene matches: 8. Germline lookup yields CDR1 MDHEN and CDR2 SYDVKM. CDR3 region: CASQAGQGVQPQHF. The CDR3 DNA follows: TGTGCCAGCCAGGCGGGACAGGGCGTTCAGCCCCAGCATTTT.

The chain is built from TRBV20-1 and TRBJ2-1; 11 bases map to TRBD2. The CDR3 totals 19 residues. V gave up 3 bases and J gave up 2 bases; unmatched junction bases: 15. Germline CDR1 DFQATT, CDR2 SNEGSKA (reference sequence). In DNA, the CDR3 is TGCAGTGCTAGTTTGAATTTAGCGGGAGGGCCTCTCACCTACAATGAGCAGTTCTTC. This sequence encodes CSASLNLAGGPLTYNEQFF.

This clone was detected only once. V usage is TRBV27 and J usage is TRBJ2-1, with D maybe TRBD2 (7 bases). V was pared by 4 bases and J by 7 bases, with 26 bases between. CDR3 length: 18 residues. Germline-derived CDR1 and CDR2 are MNHEY and SMNVEV (reference sequence). The CDR3 sequence is CASSSPGAAGASGNEQFF. DNA of the CDR3: TGTGCCAGCAGTTCCCCCGGCGCGGCGGGGGCCTCTGGGAATGAGCAGTTCTTC.

The chain carries TRBV6-4 and TRBJ1-1; TRBD1 matches 7 bases. Looked up from germline, CDR1 is MRHNA and CDR2 is SNTAGT. This CDR3 region has 14 residues. V trimming: 0 bases; J trimming: 4 bases; junction bases outside the gene matches: 2. The CDR3 bases are TGTGCCAGCAGTGACTCTGACAGGGCCACTGAAGCTTTCTTT. It is translated as CASSDSDRATEAFF.

The V call is TRBV7-3, the J call TRBJ2-7; TRBD1 matches at 9 bases. The CDR3 runs 13 residues. Per germline, CDR1 SGHTA and CDR2 FQGTGA. After removal of 5 bases from V and 5 bases from J, the junction contained 4 bases not matched to a gene. CDR3 nucleotide sequence: TGTGCCAGCAGCCTTGACAGGGGGAACGAGCAGTACTTC. It yields the protein CASSLDRGNEQYF.

The genes are TRBV6-2 or TRBV6-3 and TRBJ1-6; D perhaps matches TRBD1 (6 bases). This CDR3 comprises 18 residues. V was pared by 5 bases and J by 4 bases, with 21 bases between. Germline V lookup: CDR1 MNHEY, CDR2 SVGEGT. CDR3 sequence reads: CASSRRSRTDIYNSPLHF. The CDR3 DNA is TGTGCCAGCAGTAGAAGAAGCCGGACAGACATATATAATTCACCCCTCCACTTT.

The chain combines TRBV2 with TRBJ1-5, with no clear D. The CDR3 runs 13 residues. V lost 4 bases, J lost 4 bases, and 8 bases lay in between. Looked up from germline, CDR1 is SNHLY and CDR2 is FYNNEI. CDR3 loop: CASSGQKNQPQHF. For the CDR3, the DNA is TGTGCCAGCAGTGGACAAAAAAATCAGCCCCAGCATTTT.

V usage is TRBV9 and J usage is TRBJ1-3; no clear D. Germline CDR1 is SGDLS and CDR2 is YYNGEE. The CDR3 totals 16 residues. Trimming took off 1 base at V and 2 bases at J, with 13 bases between the two ends. CDR3 DNA: TGTGCCAGCAGCGTAAGAGGTGGTGCCGCTGGAAACACCATATATTTT. Protein sequence: CASSVRGGAAGNTIYF.

This clone showed up just a few times. The rearrangement uses TRBV7-9 and TRBJ1-4, with TRBD1 matching over 9 bases. The V segment lost 4 bases and the J segment 7 bases; nucleotides outside the gene matches: 7. Germline V CDR1 and CDR2: SEHNR, FQNEAQ (reference sequence). The CDR3 consists of 15 residues. The CDR3 sequence is CASSSPDRGSEKLFF. CDR3 in DNA: TGTGCCAGCAGCTCTCCGGACAGGGGTTCTGAAAAACTGTTTTTT.

The genes are TRBV4-1 and TRBJ1-2, with 7 bases matching TRBD1. The germline CDR1 and CDR2 sequences are MGHRA and YSYEKL. J lost 4 bases, V lost 0 bases, and 5 bases had no gene match. This CDR3 has 15 residues. CDR3 coding DNA: TGCGCCAGCAGCCAAGATGGCAGGGGGGCCTATGGCTACACCTTC. This codes for CASSQDGRGAYGYTF.

The genes are TRBV3-1 (or the pseudogene TRBV3-2) and TRBJ2-7; perhaps TRBD2 as D (7 bases). The V end lost 5 bases, the J end lost 4 bases, and 15 bases lay between the germline ends. The V gene's germline CDR1 is LGHDT and CDR2 YNNKEL (reference sequence). The CDR3 runs to 14 residues. The CDR3 sequence is CASSLRGLEYEQYF. Here the CDR3 DNA reads TGTGCCAGCAGCTTGCGGGGGCTAGAGTACGAGCAGTACTTC.

This clone was seen only once. The rearrangement joins TRBV6-6 to TRBJ2-2; TRBD1 matches 7 bases. The CDR3 is made up of 16 amino acids. Losses at the gene ends were 6 bases for V and 2 bases for J; bases not matched to a gene: 9. Per the germline V gene, CDR1 is MNHNY and CDR2 is SVGAGI (reference sequence). The CDR3 is CASRSERGHNTGELFF. Written as DNA, the CDR3 is TGTGCCAGCAGATCTGAGAGGGGGCATAACACCGGGGAGCTGTTTTTT.

The rearrangement links TRBV19 to TRBJ1-5, with 9 bases aligning to TRBD1. This CDR3 has 13 amino acids. Germline loops: CDR1 LNHDA, CDR2 SQIVND (reference sequence). V was pared by 7 bases and J by 7 bases, with 5 bases of the junction left unmatched. CDR3 sequence reads: CASKDRGNQPQHF. DNA of the CDR3: TGTGCCAGTAAGGACAGGGGAAACCAGCCCCAGCATTTT.

This chain links TRBV7-3 with TRBJ2-1, with a tentative D call TRBD1 (6 bases). Trimming left V 5 bases short and J 7 bases short, with 18 bases between. Looked up from germline, CDR1 is SGHTA and CDR2 is FQGTGA. The CDR3 has 15 amino acids. In nucleotides, the CDR3 is TGTGCCAGCAGCCCCTCAAGCCTGAGGGGGAATGAGCAGTTCTTC. Protein: CASSPSSLRGNEQFF.

The chain combines TRBV9 with TRBJ2-2; possibly TRBD2 for D (6 bases). This CDR3 is built from 18 residues. The V and J ends lost 0 bases and 3 bases respectively, with 18 bases between them. Germline loops: CDR1 SGDLS, CDR2 YYNGEE. CDR3 protein: CASSVVSVGDSHTGELFF. As DNA, the CDR3 is TGTGCCAGCAGCGTAGTGTCCGTTGGGGACTCCCACACCGGGGAGCTGTTTTTT.

The chain has TRBV19 and TRBJ1-1, with D maybe TRBD1 (6 bases). The CDR3 is 15 amino acids. Trimming removed 0 bases at V and 0 bases at J, with 8 bases between. Per the germline V gene, CDR1 is LNHDA and CDR2 is SQIVND (reference sequence). The chain's CDR3 is CASSIEQGMNTEAFF. As DNA, the CDR3 is TGTGCCAGTAGTATAGAGCAGGGGATGAACACTGAAGCTTTCTTT.

The V and J genes are TRBV6-7 and TRBJ1-4; 7 bases fit TRBD1. TRBV6-7 is an ORF, with its function uncertain. Trimming at V came to 2 bases and at J to 1 base, leaving 10 bases not matched to a gene. The CDR3 length is 18 residues. The CDR3: CASSYQRGRSVTNEKLFF. CDR3 DNA: TGTGCCAGCAGTTACCAAAGGGGGCGTAGTGTAACTAATGAAAAACTGTTTTTT.

The J gene is TRBJ2-1, the V gene TRBV19; D is perhaps TRBD1 (6 bases). CDR1 and CDR2 from the germline V gene are LNHDA and SQIVND (reference sequence). The V end lost 4 bases, the J end lost 8 bases, and 18 bases lay between the germline ends. The CDR3 extends over 15 amino acids. The DNA of the CDR3 is TGTGCCAGTAGTAACGCTCAGGGACAAAACCATGAGCAGTTCTTC. It translates to CASSNAQGQNHEQFF. Based on the CDR3 plus reference TRBV19 and TRBJ2-1, the full variable domain is DGGITQSPKYLFRKEGQNVTLSCEQNLNHDAMYWYRQDPGQGLRLIYYSQIVNDFQKGDIAEGYSVSREKKESFPLTVTSAQKNPTAFYLCASSNAQGQNHEQFFGPGTRLTVL.

The rearrangement uses TRBV2 and TRBJ2-3, with 7 bases that match TRBD2. The CDR3 is 14 amino acids. Germline trimming cut 6 bases from V and 2 bases from J; bases unmatched to any gene: 5. Germline V gives CDR1 SNHLY, CDR2 FYNNEI. This CDR3 reads CASRRGVNTDTQYF. The CDR3 DNA reads TGTGCCAGCAGACGGGGGGTCAACACAGATACGCAGTATTTT.

This clone was recorded a few times. The chain links TRBV19 to TRBJ1-2; 7 bases fit TRBD1. After removal of 5 bases from V and 5 bases from J, the junction contained 8 bases not matched to a gene. This CDR3 is 14 amino acids long. Germline CDR1 LNHDA, CDR2 SQIVND (reference sequence). The CDR3 region has the DNA TGTGCCAGTAGTGAAACAGGGGCCAATTATGGCTACACCTTC. Amino acids: CASSETGANYGYTF.

This chain joins TRBV5-5 and TRBJ2-5; D call uncertain. This CDR3 is 11 amino acids long. The V end was cut by 6 bases, the J end by 1 base, with 4 bases between. The germline V gene has CDR1 SGHKS and CDR2 YYEKEE (reference sequence). This CDR3 reads CASNSQETQYF. The CDR3 DNA reads TGTGCCAGCAACTCCCAAGAGACCCAGTACTTC.